The entry below describes one T cell receptor (beta chain). This sample is drawn from a study of OX40 agonist ivuxolimab in advanced cancers. Germline loops: CDR1 SGHDT, CDR2 YYEEEE. The CDR3 loop spans 16 amino acids. Trimming cost V 3 bases and J 1 base; bases outside gene matches: 1. The data were produced by immunoSEQ multiplex PCR, yet TCRdb's version contains in-frame clones alone and is incomplete. The sample yields about 50,000 clones, around nine tenths seen once. The chain combines TRBV5-6 with TRBJ2-1; 13 bases map to TRBD2. This clonotype was obtained from an adult with an advanced solid tumor such as melanoma, head and neck, liver or kidney cancer. Sequenced material: CD4+ or CD8+ T cells sorted from blood, taken in a trial of the OX40 agonist ivuxolimab. The CDR3 bases are TGTGCCAGCAGCTGGGGACTAGCGGGATCCTACAATGAGCAGTTCTTC. Amino acids: CASSWGLAGSYNEQFF.